This passage covers 6 T cell receptor beta chains from one sample sequenced in a study of radiotherapy plus CTLA-4 blockade in lung cancer. Assay: immunoSEQ multiplex PCR; the TCRdb copy retains only in-frame clones and omits some. The data contain about 110,000 clones, more than 70% of them singletons. Material: peripheral blood, obtained from a patient treated with radiotherapy plus ipilimumab. The receptors originated from a human donor with non-small cell lung cancer that progressed on radiotherapy plus ipilimumab. Some clones in this sample may be carry-over from other donors' samples.

The chain links TRBV4-3 to TRBJ2-7; 7 nucleotides align to TRBD2. After removal of 4 bases from V and 2 bases from J, the junction contained 5 bases not matched to a gene. The CDR3 runs 14 residues. Germline loops: CDR1 LGHNA, CDR2 YSLEER. The CDR3 reads CASSPLGGAYEQYF. CDR3 nucleotide sequence: TGCGCCAGCAGCCCACTGGGGGGGGCCTACGAGCAGTACTTC.

The genes are TRBV6-5 and TRBJ2-2; TRBD1 or TRBD2 may be the D gene (5 bases each). The germline V gene has CDR1 MNHEY and CDR2 SVGAGI. The CDR3 spans 16 residues. V lost 0 bases, J lost 6 bases, and 14 bases lay in between. As DNA, the CDR3 is TGTGCCAGCAGTTACTCGATAGTCGTGGGGGCCGGGGAGCTGTTTTTT. Translating it yields CASSYSIVVGAGELFF.

This rearrangement joins TRBV13 to TRBJ1-3, with D possibly TRBD1 on 5 matching bases. The CDR3 is 17 residues long. The germline V gene encodes CDR1 PRHDT and CDR2 FYEKMQ (reference sequence). V shed 2 bases and J shed 0 bases, with 14 bases lying between them. CDR3 in amino acids: CASSLREGPISGNTIYF. The CDR3 nucleotides are TGTGCCAGCAGCTTACGTGAGGGGCCAATCTCTGGAAACACCATATATTTT.

This clone was recorded only once. The V and J genes are TRBV7-9 and TRBJ1-1, with 10 bases matching TRBD1. Germline trimming cut 2 bases from V and 4 bases from J; bases unmatched to any gene: 10. Germline V gene data show CDR1 as SEHNR and CDR2 as FQNEAQ (reference sequence). This CDR3 region has 17 residues. In DNA, the CDR3 is TGTGCCAGCAGCTTAACCCCCGGACAGGGGGTTCGCACTGAAGCTTTCTTT. It encodes CASSLTPGQGVRTEAFF.

In its sample, this clone was seen once. The V and J genes are TRBV4-3 and TRBJ1-2, with a possible D match to TRBD1 (5 bases). Germline V gives CDR1 LGHNA, CDR2 YSLEER. With 0 bases removed from V and 3 bases from J, the gap between germline ends came to 20 bases. The CDR3 has 18 amino acids. The CDR3 coding sequence is TGCGCCAGCAGCCAAGAGTTTATGTCAGGGATCGGAGACTATGGCTACACCTTC. Translated: CASSQEFMSGIGDYGYTF.

This rearrangement joins TRBV27 to TRBJ2-1; D may correspond to TRBD1 or TRBD2 (5 bases each). The germline V gene encodes CDR1 MNHEY and CDR2 SMNVEV (reference sequence). V was cut by 2 bases and J by 2 bases, with 10 bases left in between. This CDR3 contains 15 residues. This CDR3 reads CASSLEGRPYNEQFF. The CDR3 bases are TGTGCCAGCAGTTTAGAGGGGAGACCCTACAATGAGCAGTTCTTC.